This TCR beta chain stems from a study of Graves' ophthalmopathy and Graves' hyperthyroidism. Study-level findings and limits: The model's prediction of ophthalmopathy progression had about 70% sensitivity and 72% to 75% specificity.

RNA transcripts yielded amplified TCR beta CDR3 regions. The library came from an HTBI-primed first-round RT-PCR and a second-round multiplex PCR. TCRdb processed the multiplex PCR reads anew with MiXCR; each CDR3 protein has one entry. Among around 660,000 distinct CDR3 sequences, about 41% were seen once, and the ten largest hold 2.5% to 3.5%. Turning to this clonotype: Its matching antigen is unknown.

This CDR3 is 14 amino acids long. V gave up 4 bases and J gave up 5 bases, with 16 bases separating them. The V gene's germline CDR1 is SGDLS and CDR2 YYNGEE. V usage is TRBV9 and J usage is TRBJ2-7; D gene unclear. The receptor was isolated from an adult man with Graves' ophthalmopathy. Sequenced: peripheral blood. The CDR3 loop is CASSQADRQDEQYF. The CDR3, as DNA: TGTGCCAGCAGCCAAGCAGACCGTCAAGACGAGCAGTACTTC. Full variable domain (rest looked up from reference TRBV9 and TRBJ2-7): DSGVTQTPKHLITATGQRVTLRCSPRSGDLSVYWYQQSLDQGLQFLIQYYNGEERAKGNILERFSAQQFPDLHSELNLSSLELGDSALYFCASSQADRQDEQYFGPGTRLTVT.